This TCR beta chain originates from a study of cytomegalovirus exposure and HLA in healthy donors. As concerns this clone: What it binds is unknown.

General study findings and limits: V- and J-gene trimming in TCR beta was tied to a missense DCLRE1C variant by an analysis performed later. A list of 150 to 200 TCR beta chains associated with cytomegalovirus was given. Specific recognition of CMV antigens was confirmed in vitro for a few chains (all CMV-associated).

Looked up from germline, CDR1 is SQVTM and CDR2 is ANQGSEA. Trimming took off 4 bases at V and 2 bases at J, with 17 bases between the two ends. This CDR3 is built from 15 residues. Primers included in the PCR were 60 Vbeta and 13 Jbeta primers. Clones were read by immunoSEQ multiplex PCR, and TCRdb kept only the in-frame ones, dropping some. The specimen's table records about 200,000 clones. The sequence came from a young man in good health and CMV-seronegative. Material for sequencing was PBMCs. The chain recombines TRBV29-1 with TRBJ2-5, with D unresolved. CDR3 nucleotide sequence: TGCAGCGTTGGCGCCCGGCCAGGTCATCAAGAGACCCAGTACTTC. This translates into CSVGARPGHQETQYF.